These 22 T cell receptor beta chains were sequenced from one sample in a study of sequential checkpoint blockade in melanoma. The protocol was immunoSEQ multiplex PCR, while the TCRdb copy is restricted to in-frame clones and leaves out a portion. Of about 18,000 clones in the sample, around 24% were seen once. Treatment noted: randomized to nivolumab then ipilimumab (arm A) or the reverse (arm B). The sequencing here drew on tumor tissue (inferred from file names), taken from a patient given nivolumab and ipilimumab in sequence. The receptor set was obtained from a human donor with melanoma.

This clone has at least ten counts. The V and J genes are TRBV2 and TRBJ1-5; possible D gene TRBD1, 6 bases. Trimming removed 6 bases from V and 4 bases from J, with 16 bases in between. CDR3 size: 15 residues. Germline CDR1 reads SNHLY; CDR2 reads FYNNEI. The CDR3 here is CASSSSRDTNQPQHF. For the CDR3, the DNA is TGTGCCAGCAGCTCAAGCCGGGACACTAATCAGCCCCAGCATTTT.

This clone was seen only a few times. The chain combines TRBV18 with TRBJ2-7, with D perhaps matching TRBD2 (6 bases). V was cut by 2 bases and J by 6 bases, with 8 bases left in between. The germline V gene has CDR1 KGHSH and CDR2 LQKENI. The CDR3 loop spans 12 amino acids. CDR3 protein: CASSPGGAEQYF. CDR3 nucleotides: TGTGCCAGCTCACCAGGAGGGGCCGAGCAGTACTTC.

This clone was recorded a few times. The CDR3 loop reads CASSLGSGGAIFDEQFF. The CDR3 bases are TGTGCCAGCAGCTTAGGCAGCGGGGGGGCCATATTTGATGAGCAGTTCTTC. The V gene is TRBV11-3, the J gene TRBJ2-1; 10 nucleotides agree with TRBD2. Losses at the gene ends were 1 base for V and 8 bases for J; bases not matched to a gene: 11. CDR1 SGHNT and CDR2 YENEEA come from the germline V gene. This CDR3 has 17 residues.

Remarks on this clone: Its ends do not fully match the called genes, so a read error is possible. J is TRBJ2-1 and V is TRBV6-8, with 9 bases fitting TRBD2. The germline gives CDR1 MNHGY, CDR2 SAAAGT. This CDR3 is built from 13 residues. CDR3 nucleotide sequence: TGTGCCATCAGTGGGAGTAGCGGGAGTAGGCAGTTCTTC. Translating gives CAISGSSGSRQFF.

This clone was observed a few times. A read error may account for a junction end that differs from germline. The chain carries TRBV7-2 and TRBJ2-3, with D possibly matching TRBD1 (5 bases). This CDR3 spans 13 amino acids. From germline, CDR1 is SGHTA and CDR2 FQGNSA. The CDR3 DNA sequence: TGTGCTAGCAGCCAGTCTAGGGGAGATACGCAGTATTTT. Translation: CASSQSRGDTQYF.

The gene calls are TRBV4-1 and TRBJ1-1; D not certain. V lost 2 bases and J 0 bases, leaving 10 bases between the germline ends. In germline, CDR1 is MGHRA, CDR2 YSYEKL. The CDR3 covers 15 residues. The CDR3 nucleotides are TGCGCCAGCAGCCAACCACGGGCCATGAACACTGAAGCTTTCTTT. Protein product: CASSQPRAMNTEAFF.

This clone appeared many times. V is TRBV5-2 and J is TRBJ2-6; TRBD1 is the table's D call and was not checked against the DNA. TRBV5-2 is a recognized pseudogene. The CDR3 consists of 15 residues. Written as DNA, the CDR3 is TGTGCCAGCAGCGGAACAGGGCATGGGGCCAACGTCCTGACTTTC. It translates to CASSGTGHGANVLTF.

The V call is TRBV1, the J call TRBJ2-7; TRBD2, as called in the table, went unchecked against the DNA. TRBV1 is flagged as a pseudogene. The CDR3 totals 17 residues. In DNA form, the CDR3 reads TGCGCCAGCAGCCCCGGACTAGCGGGGGGGTACTCCTACGAGCAGTACTTC. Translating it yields CASSPGLAGGYSYEQYF.

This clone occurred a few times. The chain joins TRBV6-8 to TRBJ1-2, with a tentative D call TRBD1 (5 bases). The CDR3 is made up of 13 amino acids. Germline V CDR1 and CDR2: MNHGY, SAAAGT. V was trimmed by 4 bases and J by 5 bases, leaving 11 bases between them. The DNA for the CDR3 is TGTGCCAGCAGTTCTACAGGTTCATATGGCTACACCTTC. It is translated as CASSSTGSYGYTF.

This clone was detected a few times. The DNA for the CDR3 is TGTGCCTGGAGTGTACGGGTCAGTCAGACTAGCGGGAGGAGGAGAGAGACCCAGTACTTC. Amino acid sequence: CAWSVRVSQTSGRRRETQYF. The chain uses TRBV30 and TRBJ2-5; TRBD2 matches 13 bases. Trimming took 0 bases from V and 4 from J; bases not matched to a gene: 17. Germline V CDR1 and CDR2: GTSNPN, SVGIG (reference sequence). The CDR3 sequence is 20 residues long.

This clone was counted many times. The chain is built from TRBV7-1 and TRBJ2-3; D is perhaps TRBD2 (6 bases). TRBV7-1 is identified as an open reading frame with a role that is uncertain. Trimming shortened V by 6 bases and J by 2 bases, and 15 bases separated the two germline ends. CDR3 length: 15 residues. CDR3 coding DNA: TGTGCCAGCAGGAATAGCGGCTTCTCCACAGATACGCAGTATTTT. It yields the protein CASRNSGFSTDTQYF.

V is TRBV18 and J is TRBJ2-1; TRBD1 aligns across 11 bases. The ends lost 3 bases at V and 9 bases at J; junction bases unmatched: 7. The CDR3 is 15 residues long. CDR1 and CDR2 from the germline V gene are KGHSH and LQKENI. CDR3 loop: CASSPGTGGLSEQFF. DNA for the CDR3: TGTGCCAGCTCACCCGGGACAGGGGGATTGAGTGAGCAGTTCTTC.

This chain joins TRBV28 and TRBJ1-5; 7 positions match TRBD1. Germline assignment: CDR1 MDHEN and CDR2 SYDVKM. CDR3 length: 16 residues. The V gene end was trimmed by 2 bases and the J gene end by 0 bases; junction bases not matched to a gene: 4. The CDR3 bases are TGTGCCAGCAGTTTAAGGGACAGAGATAGCAATCAGCCCCAGCATTTT. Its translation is CASSLRDRDSNQPQHF.

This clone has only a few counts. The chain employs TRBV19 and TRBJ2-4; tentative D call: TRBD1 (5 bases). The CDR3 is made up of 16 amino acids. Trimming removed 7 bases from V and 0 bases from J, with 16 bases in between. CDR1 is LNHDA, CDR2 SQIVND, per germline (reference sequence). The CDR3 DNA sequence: TGTGCCAGTACCCCACAGGTCCTCGTAGCCAAAAACATTCAGTACTTC. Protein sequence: CASTPQVLVAKNIQYF.

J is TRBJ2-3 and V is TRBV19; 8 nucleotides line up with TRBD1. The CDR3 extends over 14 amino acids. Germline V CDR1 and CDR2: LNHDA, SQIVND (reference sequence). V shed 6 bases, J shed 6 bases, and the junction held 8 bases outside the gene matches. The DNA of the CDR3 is TGTGCCAGTAGCCGCAGACAGGGGTGGGATACGCAGTATTTT. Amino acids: CASSRRQGWDTQYF.

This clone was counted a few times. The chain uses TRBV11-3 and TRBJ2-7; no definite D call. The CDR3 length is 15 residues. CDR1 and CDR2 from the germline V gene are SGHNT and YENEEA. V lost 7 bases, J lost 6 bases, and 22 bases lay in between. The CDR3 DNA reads TGTGCCAGCACCCCTGTGGCCTTTGCCAACGCCGAGCAGTACTTC. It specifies CASTPVAFANAEQYF.

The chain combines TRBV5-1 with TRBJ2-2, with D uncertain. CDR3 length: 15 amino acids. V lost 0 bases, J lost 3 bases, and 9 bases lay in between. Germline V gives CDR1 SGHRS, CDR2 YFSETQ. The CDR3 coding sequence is TGCGCCAGCAGCTTGGACGGCCCGTACACCGGGGAGCTGTTTTTT. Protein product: CASSLDGPYTGELFF.

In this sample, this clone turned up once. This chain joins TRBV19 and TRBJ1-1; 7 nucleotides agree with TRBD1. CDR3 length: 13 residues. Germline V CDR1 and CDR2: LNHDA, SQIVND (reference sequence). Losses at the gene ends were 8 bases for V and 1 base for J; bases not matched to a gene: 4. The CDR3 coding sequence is TGTGCCAGTGACAGGGTTCCGAACACTGAAGCTTTCTTT. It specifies CASDRVPNTEAFF.

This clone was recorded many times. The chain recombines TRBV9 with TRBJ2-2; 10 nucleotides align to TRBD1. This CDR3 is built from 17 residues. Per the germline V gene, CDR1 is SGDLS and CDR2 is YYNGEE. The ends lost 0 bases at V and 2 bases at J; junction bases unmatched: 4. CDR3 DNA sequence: TGTGCCAGCAGCGTAGTGGGGACAGGGGTTAACACCGGGGAGCTGTTTTTT. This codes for CASSVVGTGVNTGELFF.

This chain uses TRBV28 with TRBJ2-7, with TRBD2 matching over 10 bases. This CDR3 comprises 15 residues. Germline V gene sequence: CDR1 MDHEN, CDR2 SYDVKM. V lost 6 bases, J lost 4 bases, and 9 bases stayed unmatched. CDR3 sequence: CASRKKLAGIYEQYF. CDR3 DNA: TGTGCCAGCAGGAAGAAACTAGCGGGGATTTACGAGCAGTACTTC.

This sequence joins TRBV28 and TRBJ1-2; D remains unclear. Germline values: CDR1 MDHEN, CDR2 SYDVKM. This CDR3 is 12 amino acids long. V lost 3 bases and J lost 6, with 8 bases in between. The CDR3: CASSLVPNGYTF. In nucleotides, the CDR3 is TGTGCCAGCAGTTTGGTTCCGAATGGCTACACCTTC.

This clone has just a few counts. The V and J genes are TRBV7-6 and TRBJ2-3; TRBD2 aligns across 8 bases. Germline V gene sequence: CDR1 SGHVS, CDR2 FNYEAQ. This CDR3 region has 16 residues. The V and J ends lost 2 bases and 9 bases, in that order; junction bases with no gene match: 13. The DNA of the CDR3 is TGTGCCAGCAGCTTATCGGGACTAGGGCTCGTTAAGACGCAGTATTTT. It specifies CASSLSGLGLVKTQYF. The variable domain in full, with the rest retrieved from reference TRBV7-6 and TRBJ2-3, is GAGVSQSPRYKVTKRGQDVALRCDPISGHVSLYWYRQALGQGPEFLTYFNYEAQQDKSGLPNDRFSAERPEGSISTLTIQRTEQRDSAMYRCASSLSGLGLVKTQYFGPGTRLTVL.